This entry is about one T cell receptor (beta chain). The target of this receptor is not known. No base quality values were provided; no much bigger clone lies one nucleotide off. The sample belongs to a study of blood T cell repertoires in COVID-19 (TCRdb year 2020). Regarding the complete study: Samples from collaborators originated in the United States, Italy and Spain and spanned both the acute and convalescent phases of COVID-19. The samples were drawn from two sources: the first 160 participants of the ongoing ImmuneRACE study, and over 950 subjects contributed by 6 global collaborators. The repertoires were made available in a free public database intended to serve as a resource for research on the immune response to SARS-CoV-2. The sample metadata nearly always contained a de-identified subject ID, COVID-19 status, age in years and sex. Where available, HLA class I and class II types were obtained from metadata supplied by the sample provider rather than from assay-based typing. Subjects who had been exposed to COVID-19, were actively infected with it, or had recovered from it provided the deeply sampled blood TCRbeta repertoires that made up the dataset. The prospective study material was composed of cDNA or gDNA derived from T cells, B-cell-depleted T cells, or PBMCs.

Participants in the prospective study were aged roughly 18 to 89 years, lived in some 24 United States geographic areas, and enrolled through a virtual design. To assign participants to cohorts, the prospective study relied on clinical history that participants themselves reported in a screening survey and a study questionnaire. Each participant in the prospective study had whole blood, serum and a nasopharyngeal or oropharyngeal swab collected by mobile phlebotomists. Additional blood draws and questionnaires over an approximately 2-month period could optionally be provided by prospective study participants. Before DNA extraction, blood samples from the prospective study were shipped at room temperature or frozen. The immunoSEQ Assay, a bias-controlled multiplex PCR, was used to amplify TCRbeta CDR3 regions from genomic DNA. Regarding the original processing steps: Nucleated cell counts per sample were estimated from amplification of reference gene primers within the assay. Sequence reads were collapsed and filtered to measure the absolute abundance of every unique TCRbeta CDR3 rearrangement. For each sample, productive Simpson clonality was calculated by taking the square root of Simpson's diversity index across productive rearrangements. TCRdb obtained this table from immuneACCESS and retained in-frame rearrangements with V and J assigned. These tables miss some clones; where compared with another copy, unresolved V genes account for less than half of the shortfall, and the remainder is unexplained. V and J calls and clone size are as listed in that table; D and trimming were resolved from the DNA. The sample table holds some 200,000 clones, of which 65% to 90% were seen once. About 8.9% of the sample is in the top ten clones.

Overall study outcomes, separate from this receptor: The quantity of clinical and demographic metadata differed by source and by participant and was supplied without curation.

From the cysteine through the phenylalanine, the CDR3 covers 15 amino acids. The CDR3 DNA has 45 bases and is translated from base 1. The V end loses 3 bases and the J end loses 3 bases, and a stretch of 12 bases separates them. CDR1 and CDR2 are read off the germline V gene as MDHEN and SYDVKM. The sample consisted of PBMCs or T cells enriched from blood (not recorded which). This chain is built from TRBV28 and TRBJ1-5; confidence is insufficient to name the D gene. The TCR originated in a woman in her 50s with acute COVID-19. For the CDR3, the sequence is CASSFGVNANQPQHF. The base sequence is TGTGCCAGCAGTTTCGGGGTTAACGCCAATCAGCCCCAGCATTTT. The CDR3, completed at both ends by the reference TRBV28 and TRBJ1-5 genes, gives the full variable domain DVKVTQSSRYLVKRTGEKVFLECVQDMDHENMFWYRQDPGLGLRLIYFSYDVKMKEKGDIPEGYSVSREKKERFSLILESASTNQTSMYLCASSFGVNANQPQHFGDGTRLSIL.